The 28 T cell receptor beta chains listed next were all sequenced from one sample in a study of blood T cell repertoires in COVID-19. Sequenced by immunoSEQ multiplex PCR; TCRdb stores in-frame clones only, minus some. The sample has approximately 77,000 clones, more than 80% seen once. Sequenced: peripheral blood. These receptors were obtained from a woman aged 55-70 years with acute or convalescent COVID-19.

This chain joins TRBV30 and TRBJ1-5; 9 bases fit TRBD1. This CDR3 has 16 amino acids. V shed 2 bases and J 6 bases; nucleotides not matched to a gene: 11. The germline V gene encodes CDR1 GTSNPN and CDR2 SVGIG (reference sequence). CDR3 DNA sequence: TGTGCCTGGAGTCCCCCTAGGACAGGGGATGGTCAGCCCCAGCATTTT. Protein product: CAWSPPRTGDGQPQHF.

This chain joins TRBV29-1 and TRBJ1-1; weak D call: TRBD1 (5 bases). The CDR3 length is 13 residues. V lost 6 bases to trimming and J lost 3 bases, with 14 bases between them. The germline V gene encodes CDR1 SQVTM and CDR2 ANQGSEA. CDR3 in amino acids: CSVSRGWYTEAFF. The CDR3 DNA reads TGCAGCGTAAGTCGGGGGTGGTACACTGAAGCTTTCTTT.

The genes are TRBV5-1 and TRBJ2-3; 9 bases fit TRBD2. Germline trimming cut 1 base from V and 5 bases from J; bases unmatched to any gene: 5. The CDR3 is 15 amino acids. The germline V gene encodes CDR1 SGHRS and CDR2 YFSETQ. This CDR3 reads CASSLSSGDEDTQYF. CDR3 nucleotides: TGCGCCAGCAGCTTGTCTAGCGGGGATGAAGATACGCAGTATTTT.

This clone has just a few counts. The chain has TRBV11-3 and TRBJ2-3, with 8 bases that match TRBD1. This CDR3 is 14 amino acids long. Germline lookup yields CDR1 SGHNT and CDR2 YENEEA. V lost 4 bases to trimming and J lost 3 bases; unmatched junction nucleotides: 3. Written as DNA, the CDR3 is TGTGCCAGCAGCTCGGACAGGGAGACAGATACGCAGTATTTT. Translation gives CASSSDRETDTQYF.

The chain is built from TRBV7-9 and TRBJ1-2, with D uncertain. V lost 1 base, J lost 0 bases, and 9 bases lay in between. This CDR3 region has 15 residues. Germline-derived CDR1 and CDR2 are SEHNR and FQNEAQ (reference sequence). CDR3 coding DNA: TGTGCCAGCAGCTTAGGGAGGACGGCTAACTATGGCTACACCTTC. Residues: CASSLGRTANYGYTF. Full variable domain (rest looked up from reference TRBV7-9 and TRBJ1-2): DTGVSQNPRHKITKRGQNVTFRCDPISEHNRLYWYRQTLGQGPEFLTYFQNEAQLEKSRLLSDRFSAERPKGSFSTLEIQRTEQGDSAMYLCASSLGRTANYGYTFGSGTRLTVV.

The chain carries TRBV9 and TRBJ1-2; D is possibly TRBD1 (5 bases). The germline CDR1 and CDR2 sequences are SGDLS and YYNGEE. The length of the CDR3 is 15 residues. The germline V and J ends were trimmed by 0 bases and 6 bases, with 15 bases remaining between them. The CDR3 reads CASSVAGGFVNGYTF. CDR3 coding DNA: TGTGCCAGCAGCGTAGCGGGGGGTTTTGTGAATGGCTACACCTTC.

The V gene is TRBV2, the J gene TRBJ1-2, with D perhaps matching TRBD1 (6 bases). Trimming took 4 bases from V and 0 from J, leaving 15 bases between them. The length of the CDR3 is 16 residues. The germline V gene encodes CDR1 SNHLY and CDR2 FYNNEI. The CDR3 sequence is CASSGGLGQTNYGYTF. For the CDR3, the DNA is TGTGCCAGCAGTGGCGGTCTCGGACAGACTAACTATGGCTACACCTTC.

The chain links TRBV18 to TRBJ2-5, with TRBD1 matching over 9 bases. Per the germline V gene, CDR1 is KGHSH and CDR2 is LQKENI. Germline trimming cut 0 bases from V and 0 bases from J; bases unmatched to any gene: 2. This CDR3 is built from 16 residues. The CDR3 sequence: CASSPPRDRDQETQYF. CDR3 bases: TGTGCCAGCTCACCACCCCGGGACAGGGACCAAGAGACCCAGTACTTC.

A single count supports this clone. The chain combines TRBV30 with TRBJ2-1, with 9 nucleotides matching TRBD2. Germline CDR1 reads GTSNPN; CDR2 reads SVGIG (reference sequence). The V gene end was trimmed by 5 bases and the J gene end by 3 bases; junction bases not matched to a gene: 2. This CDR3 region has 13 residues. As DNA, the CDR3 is TGTGCCTGGGGACTAGCGATCTACAATGAGCAGTTCTTC. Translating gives CAWGLAIYNEQFF.

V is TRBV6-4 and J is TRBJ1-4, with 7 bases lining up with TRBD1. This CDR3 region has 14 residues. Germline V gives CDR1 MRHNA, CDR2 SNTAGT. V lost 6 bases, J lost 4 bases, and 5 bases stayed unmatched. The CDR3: CASRPDRDNEKLFF. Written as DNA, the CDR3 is TGTGCCAGCAGACCCGACAGGGATAATGAAAAACTGTTTTTT.

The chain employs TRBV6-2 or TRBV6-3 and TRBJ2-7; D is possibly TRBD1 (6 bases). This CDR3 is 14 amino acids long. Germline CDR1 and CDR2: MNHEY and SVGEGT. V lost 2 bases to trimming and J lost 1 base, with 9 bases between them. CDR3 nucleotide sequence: TGTGCCAGCAGTTACGGGACACCGTCCTACGAGCAGTACGTC. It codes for CASSYGTPSYEQYV.

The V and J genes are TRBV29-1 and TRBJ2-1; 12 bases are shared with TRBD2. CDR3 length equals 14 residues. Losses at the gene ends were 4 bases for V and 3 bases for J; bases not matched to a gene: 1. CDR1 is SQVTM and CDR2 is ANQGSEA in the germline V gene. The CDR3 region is CSVAGLAGYNEQFF. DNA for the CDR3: TGCAGCGTTGCGGGACTAGCGGGCTACAATGAGCAGTTCTTC.

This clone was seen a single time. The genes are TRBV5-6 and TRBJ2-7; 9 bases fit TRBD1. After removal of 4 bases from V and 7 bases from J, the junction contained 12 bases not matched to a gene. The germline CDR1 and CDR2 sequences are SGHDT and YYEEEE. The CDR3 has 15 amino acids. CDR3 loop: CASSPPTGGIGEQYF. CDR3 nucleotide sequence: TGTGCCAGCAGCCCGCCGACAGGGGGAATCGGGGAGCAGTACTTC.

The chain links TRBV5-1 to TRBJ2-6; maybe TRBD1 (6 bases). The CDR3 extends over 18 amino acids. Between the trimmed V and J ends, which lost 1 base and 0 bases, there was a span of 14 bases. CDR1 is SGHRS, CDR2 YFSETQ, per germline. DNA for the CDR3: TGCGCCAGCAGCTTGCTCCGGGACACAGGCTCTGGGGCCAACGTCCTGACTTTC. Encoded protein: CASSLLRDTGSGANVLTF.

Here the CDR3 DNA reads TGCGCCAGCAGCCAACTCAGGGGAATTAACTATGGCTACACCTTC. Its translation is CASSQLRGINYGYTF. The chain joins TRBV4-3 to TRBJ1-2; D may be TRBD1 (6 bases). Germline lookup yields CDR1 LGHNA and CDR2 YSLEER. V lost 2 bases to trimming and J lost 1 base, with 11 bases between them. This CDR3 comprises 15 residues.

CDR3 sequence reads: CASSLGDRISTDTQYF. The CDR3 region has the DNA TGTGCCAGCAGCTTAGGGGACAGAATTAGCACAGATACGCAGTATTTT. The J gene is TRBJ2-3, the V gene TRBV11-3; TRBD1 matches at 7 bases. V trimming: 1 base; J trimming: 0 bases; junction bases outside the gene matches: 4. Germline assignment: CDR1 SGHNT and CDR2 YENEEA. This CDR3 region has 16 residues.

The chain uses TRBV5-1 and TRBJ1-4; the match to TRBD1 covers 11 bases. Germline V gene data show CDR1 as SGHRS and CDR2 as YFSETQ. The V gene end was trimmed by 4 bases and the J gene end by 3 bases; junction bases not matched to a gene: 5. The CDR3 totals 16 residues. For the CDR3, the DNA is TGCGCCAGCAGCGGACAGGGGGCGTGGGCTAATGAAAAACTGTTTTTT. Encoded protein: CASSGQGAWANEKLFF.

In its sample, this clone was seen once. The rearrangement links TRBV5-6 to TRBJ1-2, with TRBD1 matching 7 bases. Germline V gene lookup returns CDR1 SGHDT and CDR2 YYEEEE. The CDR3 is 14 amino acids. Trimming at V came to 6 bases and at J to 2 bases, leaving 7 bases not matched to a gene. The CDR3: CASNLQGLNYGYTF. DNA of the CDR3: TGTGCCAGCAACCTACAGGGGTTGAACTATGGCTACACCTTC.

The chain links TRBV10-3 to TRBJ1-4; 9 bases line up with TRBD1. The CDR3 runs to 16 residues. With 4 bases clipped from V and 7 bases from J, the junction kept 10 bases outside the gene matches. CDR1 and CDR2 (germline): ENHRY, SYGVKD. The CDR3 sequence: CAISALGGQGSEKLFF. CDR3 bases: TGTGCCATCAGTGCATTGGGAGGACAGGGGAGTGAAAAACTGTTTTTT.

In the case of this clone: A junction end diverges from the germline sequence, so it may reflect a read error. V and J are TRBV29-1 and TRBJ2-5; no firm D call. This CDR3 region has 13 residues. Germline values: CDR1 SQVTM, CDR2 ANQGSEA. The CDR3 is CSVEDETQETQYF. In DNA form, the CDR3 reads TGCAGCGTTGAAGATGAAACACAAGAAACCCAGTACTTC.

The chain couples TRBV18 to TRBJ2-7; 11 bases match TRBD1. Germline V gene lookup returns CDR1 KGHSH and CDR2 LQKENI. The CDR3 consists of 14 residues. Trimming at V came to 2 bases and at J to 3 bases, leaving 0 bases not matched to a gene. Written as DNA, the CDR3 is TGTGCCAGCTCACCAGGGACAGGGGGCTACGAGCAGTACTTC. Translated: CASSPGTGGYEQYF.

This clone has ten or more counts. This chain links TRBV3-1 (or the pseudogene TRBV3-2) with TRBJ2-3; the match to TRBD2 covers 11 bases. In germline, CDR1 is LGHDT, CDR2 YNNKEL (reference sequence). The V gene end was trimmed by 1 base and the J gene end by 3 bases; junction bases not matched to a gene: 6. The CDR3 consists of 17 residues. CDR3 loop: CASSQVSGTSGTDTQYF. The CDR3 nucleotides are TGTGCCAGCAGCCAAGTATCCGGGACTAGCGGAACAGATACGCAGTATTTT.

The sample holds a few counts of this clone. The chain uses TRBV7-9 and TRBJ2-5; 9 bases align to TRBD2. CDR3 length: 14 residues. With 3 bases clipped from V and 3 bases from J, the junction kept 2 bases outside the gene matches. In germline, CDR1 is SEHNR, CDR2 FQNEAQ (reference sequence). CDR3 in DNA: TGTGCCAGCAGCTTTTGGACTAGCGAAGAGACCCAGTACTTC. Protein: CASSFWTSEETQYF.

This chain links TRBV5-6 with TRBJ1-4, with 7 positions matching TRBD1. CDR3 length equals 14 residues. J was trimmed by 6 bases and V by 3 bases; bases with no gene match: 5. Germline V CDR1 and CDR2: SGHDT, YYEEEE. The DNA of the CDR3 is TGTGCCAGCAGCTCGACAGGGCTGGATGAAAAACTGTTTTTT. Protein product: CASSSTGLDEKLFF. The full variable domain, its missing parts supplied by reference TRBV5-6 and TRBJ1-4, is DAGVTQSPTHLIKTRGQQVTLRCSPKSGHDTVSWYQQALGQGPQFIFQYYEEEERQRGNFPDRFSGHQFPNYSSELNVNALLLGDSALYLCASSSTGLDEKLFFGSGTQLSVL.

CDR3 coding DNA: TGTGCCAGCTCACGGCAGGCCCAGAACTACGAGCAGTACGTC. It translates to CASSRQAQNYEQYV. This chain joins TRBV18 and TRBJ2-7; D gene unclear. The germline gives CDR1 KGHSH, CDR2 LQKENI. The CDR3 is made up of 14 amino acids. The germline V and J ends were trimmed by 4 bases and 3 bases, with 13 bases remaining between them.

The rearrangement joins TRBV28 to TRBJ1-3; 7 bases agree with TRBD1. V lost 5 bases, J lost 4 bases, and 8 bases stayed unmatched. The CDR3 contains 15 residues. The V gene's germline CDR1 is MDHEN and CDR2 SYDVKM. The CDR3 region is CASSGSDRAGNTIYF. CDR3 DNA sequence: TGTGCCAGCAGTGGGTCCGACAGGGCCGGAAACACCATATATTTT.

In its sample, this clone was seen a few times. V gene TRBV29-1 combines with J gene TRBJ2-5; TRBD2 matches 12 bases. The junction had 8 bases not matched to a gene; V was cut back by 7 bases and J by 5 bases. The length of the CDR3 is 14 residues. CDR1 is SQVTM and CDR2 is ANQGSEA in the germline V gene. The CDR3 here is CSAKLAGGWETQYF. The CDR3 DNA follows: TGCAGCGCCAAACTAGCGGGGGGATGGGAGACCCAGTACTTC.

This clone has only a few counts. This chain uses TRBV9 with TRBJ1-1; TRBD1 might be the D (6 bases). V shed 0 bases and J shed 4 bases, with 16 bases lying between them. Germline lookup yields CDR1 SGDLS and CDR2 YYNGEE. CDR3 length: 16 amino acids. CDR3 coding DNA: TGTGCCAGCAGCGTAGATCTAACAGGGTCCAGCACTGAAGCTTTCTTT. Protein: CASSVDLTGSSTEAFF.